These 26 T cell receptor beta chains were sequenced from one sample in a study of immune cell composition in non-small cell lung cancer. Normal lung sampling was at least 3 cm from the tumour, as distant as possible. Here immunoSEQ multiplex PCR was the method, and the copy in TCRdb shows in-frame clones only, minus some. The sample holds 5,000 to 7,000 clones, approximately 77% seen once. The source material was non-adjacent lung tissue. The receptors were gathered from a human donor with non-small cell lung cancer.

The CDR3 DNA sequence: TGCAGCGCTACAGTCAACACTGAAGCTTTCTTT. It yields the protein CSATVNTEAFF. This chain connects TRBV29-1 to TRBJ1-1; D unresolved. Between the trimmed V and J ends, which lost 7 bases and 2 bases, there was a span of 8 bases. This CDR3 comprises 11 residues. The germline V gene encodes CDR1 SQVTM and CDR2 ANQGSEA.

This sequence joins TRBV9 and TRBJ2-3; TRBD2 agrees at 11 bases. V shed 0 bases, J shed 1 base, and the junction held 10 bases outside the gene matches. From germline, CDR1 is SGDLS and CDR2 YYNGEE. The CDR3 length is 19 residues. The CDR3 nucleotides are TGTGCCAGCAGCGTAGTCCCTAGCGGGGGGACCCACCGCACAGATACGCAGTATTTT. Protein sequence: CASSVVPSGGTHRTDTQYF.

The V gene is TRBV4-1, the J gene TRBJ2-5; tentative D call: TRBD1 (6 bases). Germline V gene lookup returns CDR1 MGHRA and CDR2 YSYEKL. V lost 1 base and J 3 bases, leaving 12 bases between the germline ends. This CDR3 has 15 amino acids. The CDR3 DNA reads TGCGCCAGCAGCCAAGCTAAGAGACAGGAAGAGACCCAGTACTTC. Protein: CASSQAKRQEETQYF.

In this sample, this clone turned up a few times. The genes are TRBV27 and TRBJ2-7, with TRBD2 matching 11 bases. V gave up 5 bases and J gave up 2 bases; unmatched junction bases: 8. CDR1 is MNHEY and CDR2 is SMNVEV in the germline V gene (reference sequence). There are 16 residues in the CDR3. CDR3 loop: CASSPHTSGSPYEQYF. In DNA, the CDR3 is TGTGCCAGCAGTCCCCATACTAGCGGGAGTCCCTACGAGCAGTACTTC.

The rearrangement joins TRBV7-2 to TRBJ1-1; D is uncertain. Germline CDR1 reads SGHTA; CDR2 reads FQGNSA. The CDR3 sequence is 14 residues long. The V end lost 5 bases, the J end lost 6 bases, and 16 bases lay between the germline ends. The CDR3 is CASSPPSREAEAFF. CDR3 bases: TGTGCCAGCAGCCCCCCGAGTCGGGAAGCTGAAGCTTTCTTT.

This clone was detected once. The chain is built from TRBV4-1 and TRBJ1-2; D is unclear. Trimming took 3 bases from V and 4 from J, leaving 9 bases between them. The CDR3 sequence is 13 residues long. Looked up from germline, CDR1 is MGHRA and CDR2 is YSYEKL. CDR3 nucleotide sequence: TGCGCCAGCAGCCAGGGGAGTGGCTATGGCTACACCTTC. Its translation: CASSQGSGYGYTF.

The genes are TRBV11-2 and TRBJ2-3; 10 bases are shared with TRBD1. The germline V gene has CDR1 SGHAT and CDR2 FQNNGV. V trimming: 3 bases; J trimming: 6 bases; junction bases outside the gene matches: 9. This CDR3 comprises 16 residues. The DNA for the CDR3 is TGTGCCAGCAGCTTCACCCTTGGACAGGGGGTGGATACGCAGTATTTT. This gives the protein CASSFTLGQGVDTQYF.

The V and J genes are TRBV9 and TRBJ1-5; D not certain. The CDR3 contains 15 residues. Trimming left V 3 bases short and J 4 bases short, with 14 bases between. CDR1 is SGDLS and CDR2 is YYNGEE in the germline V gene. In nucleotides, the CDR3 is TGTGCCAGCAGCGGCGAGGGCAAGCATAATCAGCCCCAGCATTTT. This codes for CASSGEGKHNQPQHF.

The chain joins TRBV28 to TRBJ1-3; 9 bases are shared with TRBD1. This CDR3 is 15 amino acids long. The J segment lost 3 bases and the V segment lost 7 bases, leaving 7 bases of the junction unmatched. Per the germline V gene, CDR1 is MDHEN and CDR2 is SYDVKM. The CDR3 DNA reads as TGTGCCAGCAAATTACAGGGGGCCGGTGGAAACACCATATATTTT. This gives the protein CASKLQGAGGNTIYF. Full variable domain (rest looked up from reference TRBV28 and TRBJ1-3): DVKVTQSSRYLVKRTGEKVFLECVQDMDHENMFWYRQDPGLGLRLIYFSYDVKMKEKGDIPEGYSVSREKKERFSLILESASTNQTSMYLCASKLQGAGGNTIYFGEGSWLTVV.

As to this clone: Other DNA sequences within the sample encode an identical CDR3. The CDR3, as DNA: TGTGCCAGCAGTCTCCTAGCGGGAGGGAACAATGAGCAGTTCTTC. It yields the protein CASSLLAGGNNEQFF. The chain is built from TRBV28 and TRBJ2-1, with 12 bases identical to TRBD2. The CDR3 contains 15 residues. Germline values: CDR1 MDHEN, CDR2 SYDVKM. The junction had 4 bases not matched to a gene; V was cut back by 5 bases and J by 5 bases.

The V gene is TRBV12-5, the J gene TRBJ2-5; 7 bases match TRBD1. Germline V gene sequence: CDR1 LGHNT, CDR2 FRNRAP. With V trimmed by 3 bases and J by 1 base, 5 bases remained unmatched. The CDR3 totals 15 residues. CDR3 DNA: TGTGCTAGTGGTTTTACCGGGACAGCCCAAGAGACCCAGTACTTC. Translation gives CASGFTGTAQETQYF.

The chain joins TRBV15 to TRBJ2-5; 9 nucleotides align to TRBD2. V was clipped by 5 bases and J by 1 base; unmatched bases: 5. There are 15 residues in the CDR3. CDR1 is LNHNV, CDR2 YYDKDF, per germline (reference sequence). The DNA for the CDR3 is TGTGCCACCAGCGCCGCGGGAGGGCCCCAAGAGACCCAGTACTTC. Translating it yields CATSAAGGPQETQYF.

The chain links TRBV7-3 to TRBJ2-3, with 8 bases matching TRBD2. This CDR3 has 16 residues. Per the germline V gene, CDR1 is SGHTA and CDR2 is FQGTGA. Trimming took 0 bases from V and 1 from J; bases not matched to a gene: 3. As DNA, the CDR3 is TGTGCCAGCAGCTTAACGGGACTAGGACGCACAGATACGCAGTATTTT. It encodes CASSLTGLGRTDTQYF.

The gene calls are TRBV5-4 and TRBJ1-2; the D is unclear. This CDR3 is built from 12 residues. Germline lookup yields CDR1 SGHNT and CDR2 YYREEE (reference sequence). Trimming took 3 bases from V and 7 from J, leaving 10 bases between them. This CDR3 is CASSYGESGYTF. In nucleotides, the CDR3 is TGTGCCAGCAGCTACGGAGAAAGTGGCTACACCTTC.

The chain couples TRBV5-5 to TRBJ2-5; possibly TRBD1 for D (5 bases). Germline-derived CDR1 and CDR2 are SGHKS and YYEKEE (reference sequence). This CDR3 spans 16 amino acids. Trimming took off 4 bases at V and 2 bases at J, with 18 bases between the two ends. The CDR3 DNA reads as TGTGCCAGCAGCCCAATCCCCAGGGTCCGGCAAGAGACCCAGTACTTC. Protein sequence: CASSPIPRVRQETQYF.

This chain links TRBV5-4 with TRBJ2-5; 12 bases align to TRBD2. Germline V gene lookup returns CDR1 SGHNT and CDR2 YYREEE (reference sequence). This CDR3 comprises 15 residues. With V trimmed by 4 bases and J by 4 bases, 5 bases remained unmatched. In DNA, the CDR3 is TGTGCCAGCAGCACGACTAGCGGGAGTCGAGAGACCCAGTACTTC. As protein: CASSTTSGSRETQYF.

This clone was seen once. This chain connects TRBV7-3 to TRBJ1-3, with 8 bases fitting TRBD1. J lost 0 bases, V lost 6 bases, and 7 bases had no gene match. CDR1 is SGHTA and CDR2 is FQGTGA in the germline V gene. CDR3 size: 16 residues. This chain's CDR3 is CASSIQGAISGNTIYF. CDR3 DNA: TGTGCCAGCAGTATCCAGGGGGCAATCTCTGGAAACACCATATATTTT.

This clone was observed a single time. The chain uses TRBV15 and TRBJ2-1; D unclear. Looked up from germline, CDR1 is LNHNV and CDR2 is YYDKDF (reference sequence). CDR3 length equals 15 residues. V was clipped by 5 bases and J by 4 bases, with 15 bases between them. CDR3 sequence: CATSPETQQYNEQFF. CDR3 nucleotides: TGTGCCACCAGCCCTGAGACTCAACAATACAATGAGCAGTTCTTC.

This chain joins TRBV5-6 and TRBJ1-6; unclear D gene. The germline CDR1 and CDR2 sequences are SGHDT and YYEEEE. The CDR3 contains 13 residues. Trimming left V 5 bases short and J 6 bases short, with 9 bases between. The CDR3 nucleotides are TGTGCCAGCAGTCGGGTCCCTAATTCACCCCTCCACTTT. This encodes CASSRVPNSPLHF.

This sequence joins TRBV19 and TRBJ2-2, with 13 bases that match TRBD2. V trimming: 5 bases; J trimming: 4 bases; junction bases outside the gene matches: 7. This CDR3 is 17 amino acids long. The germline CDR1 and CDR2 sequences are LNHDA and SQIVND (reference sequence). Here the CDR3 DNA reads TGTGCCAGTAGTCCGATCGGACTAGCGGGAGTCACCGGGGAGCTGTTTTTT. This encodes CASSPIGLAGVTGELFF.

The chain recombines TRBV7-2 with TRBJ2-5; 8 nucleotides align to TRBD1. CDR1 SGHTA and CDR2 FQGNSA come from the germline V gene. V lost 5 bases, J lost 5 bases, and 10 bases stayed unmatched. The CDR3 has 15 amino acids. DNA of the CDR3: TGTGCCAGCAGCCCCCGGCCAGGGGGCAGGGAGACCCAGTACTTC. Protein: CASSPRPGGRETQYF.

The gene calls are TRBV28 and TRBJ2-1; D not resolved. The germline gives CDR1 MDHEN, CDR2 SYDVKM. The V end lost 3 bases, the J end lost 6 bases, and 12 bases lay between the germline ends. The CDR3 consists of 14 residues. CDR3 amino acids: CASSFLSNSNEQFF. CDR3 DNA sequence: TGTGCCAGCAGTTTTTTATCTAATAGCAATGAGCAGTTCTTC.

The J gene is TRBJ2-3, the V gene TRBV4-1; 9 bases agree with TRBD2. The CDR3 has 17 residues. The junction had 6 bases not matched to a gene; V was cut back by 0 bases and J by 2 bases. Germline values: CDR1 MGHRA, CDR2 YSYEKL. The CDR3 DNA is TGCGCCAGCAGCCAAGATTTGGCGGGGGGGCCCACAGATACGCAGTATTTT. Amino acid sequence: CASSQDLAGGPTDTQYF.

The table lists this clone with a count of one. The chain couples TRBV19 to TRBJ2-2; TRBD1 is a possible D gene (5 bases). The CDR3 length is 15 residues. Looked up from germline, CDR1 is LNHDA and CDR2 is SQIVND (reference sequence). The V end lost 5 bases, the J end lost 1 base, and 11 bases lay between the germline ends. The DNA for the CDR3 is TGTGCCAGTAGTTGGTCTCAGGGGAACACCGGGGAGCTGTTTTTT. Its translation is CASSWSQGNTGELFF.

CDR3 protein: CASSDPGQGSSYEQYF. As DNA, the CDR3 is TGTGCCAGCAGCGACCCGGGACAGGGGAGCTCCTACGAGCAGTACTTC. V is TRBV7-2 and J is TRBJ2-7; 10 nucleotides match TRBD1. CDR3 length: 16 residues. With 5 bases clipped from V and 0 bases from J, the junction kept 7 bases outside the gene matches. CDR1 and CDR2 from the germline V gene are SGHTA and FQGNSA.

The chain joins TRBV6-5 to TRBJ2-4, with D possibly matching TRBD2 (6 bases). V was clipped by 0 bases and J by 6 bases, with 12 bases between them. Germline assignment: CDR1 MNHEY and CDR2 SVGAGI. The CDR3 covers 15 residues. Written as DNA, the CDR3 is TGTGCCAGCAGTTACTCGACCCCCGGGGGAAACATTCAGTACTTC. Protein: CASSYSTPGGNIQYF.